The 8 T cell receptor beta chains presented below share a single source sample, sequenced in a study of identical twins. TCRdb recomputed calls from the 5' RACE reads with MiXCR, one row per CDR3 protein. This sample has 540,000 or so distinct CDR3 sequences, with around 20% found just once. These same records also appear under a second study, on yellow fever vaccine responses in identical twins.

Sequenced sample: CD4+ T cells sorted from blood. All receptors come from a woman between 18 and 29 years old in good health.

This clonotype was counted only a few times. The CDR3 nucleotides are TGTGCCAGCTCACCGGAGGTGGGTGAGCAGTTCTTC. Its translation: CASSPEVGEQFF. The rearrangement uses TRBV18 and TRBJ2-1, with D perhaps TRBD2 (5 bases). V shed 3 bases and J shed 9 bases, with 9 bases lying between them. The V gene's germline CDR1 is KGHSH and CDR2 LQKENI. This CDR3 contains 12 residues.

This clonotype was seen a handful of times. The rearrangement uses TRBV5-1 and TRBJ1-2; 8 nucleotides line up with TRBD1. CDR1 and CDR2 from the germline V gene are SGHRS and YFSETQ. Germline trimming cut 6 bases from V and 5 bases from J; bases unmatched to any gene: 12. The CDR3 length is 15 residues. The CDR3 sequence is CASKGGLGQEYGYTF. CDR3 DNA sequence: TGCGCCAGCAAAGGTGGGCTGGGACAGGAGTATGGCTACACCTTC.

Only a few counts were recorded for this clonotype. This CDR3 reads CASVPGPGNGELFF. CDR3 bases: TGTGCCAGCGTACCGGGACCCGGAAACGGGGAGCTGTTTTTT. The genes are TRBV28 and TRBJ2-2; D might be TRBD1 or TRBD2, each matching 5 bases. The CDR3 contains 14 residues. Germline V gene sequence: CDR1 MDHEN, CDR2 SYDVKM. Trimming cost V 8 bases and J 7 bases, with 17 bases left between them.

The chain uses TRBV7-2 and TRBJ2-1, with D maybe TRBD2 (5 bases). V shed 4 bases and J shed 7 bases, with 20 bases lying between them. The germline V gene has CDR1 SGHTA and CDR2 FQGNSA. CDR3 size: 16 residues. For the CDR3, the DNA is TGTGCCAGCAGCTCCTCCGGGAACCCTATTACGAATGAGCAGTTCTTC. Translated, it gives CASSSSGNPITNEQFF.

This clonotype has only a few counts. The rearrangement links TRBV12-3 or TRBV12-4 to TRBJ2-1, with 10 bases lining up with TRBD2. The junction had 9 bases not matched to a gene; V was cut back by 6 bases and J by 7 bases. The CDR3 runs 15 residues. CDR3 sequence reads: CASRPRLAGRNEQFF. The CDR3 DNA reads TGTGCCAGCAGACCAAGACTAGCGGGCCGAAATGAGCAGTTCTTC.

The chain has TRBV2 and TRBJ2-1; TRBD2 matches at 9 bases. Per the germline V gene, CDR1 is SNHLY and CDR2 is FYNNEI. This CDR3 has 14 amino acids. Trimming took 8 bases from V and 9 from J; bases not matched to a gene: 11. This chain's CDR3 is CASRLAGFFLEQFF. In nucleotides, the CDR3 is TGTGCCAGCCGCCTAGCGGGGTTTTTCCTTGAGCAGTTCTTC.

The chain has TRBV5-1 and TRBJ2-4; 11 nucleotides line up with TRBD2. Germline V gene lookup returns CDR1 SGHRS and CDR2 YFSETQ. This CDR3 is built from 18 residues. V lost 4 bases to trimming and J lost 0 bases; unmatched junction nucleotides: 9. CDR3 coding DNA: TGCGCCAGCAGCGACGAACCCGGGACTAGCGGAGCCAAAAACATTCAGTACTTC. Protein product: CASSDEPGTSGAKNIQYF.

The chain is built from TRBV15 and TRBJ2-7; D is perhaps TRBD1 or TRBD2 (5 bases each). Germline V lookup: CDR1 LNHNV, CDR2 YYDKDF (reference sequence). The germline V and J ends were trimmed by 1 base and 3 bases, with 10 bases remaining between them. This CDR3 is 14 amino acids long. CDR3 in amino acids: CATSRGRDLYEQYF. As DNA, the CDR3 is TGTGCCACCAGCAGAGGCCGGGACCTCTACGAGCAGTACTTC.